A selection of T cell receptor beta chains follows, all from one sample in a study of cytomegalovirus exposure and HLA in healthy donors. TCRdb keeps only in-frame clones here, not all; method: immunoSEQ multiplex PCR. The sample contains about 90,000 clones, around 62% of which appear only once. The sequenced material came from PBMCs. These receptors were collected from a woman under 40 in good health and CMV-seropositive. The CDR3 runs from the conserved cysteine through the conserved F or W. Each record gives: J gene, D gene, V gene, CDR3 length, clone size, CDR3 DNA, CDR3 protein. A D gene is named only where the DNA matches it firmly. Not all rows give a size; the values are once, few, many and, for expanded clones, a class.

>TRBJ2-5|.|TRBV29-1|12|.
TGCAGCGCGAGACTGGCCCAGGGGACCCAGTACTTC
CSARLAQGTQYF
>TRBJ2-3|TRBD2|TRBV13|12|.
TGTGCCAGCAGTTTATGGGGGGGTACGCAGTATTTT
CASSLWGGTQYF
>TRBJ1-2|.|TRBV6-1|18|.
TGTGCCAGCAGTGAAGAATTGAGTTTGGAGGGCTTCCCCTATGGCTACACCTTC
CASSEELSLEGFPYGYTF
>TRBJ2-7|TRBD2|TRBV7-8|17|few
TGTGCCAGCCGCCGCCTAGCGGGGGGCTCGCTGCCGAACGAGCAGTACTTC
CASRRLAGGSLPNEQYF
>TRBJ1-4|.|TRBV6-1|15|.
TGTGCCAGCAGTGACTCCGGGACACTCGGTGAAAAACTGTTTTTT
CASSDSGTLGEKLFF
>TRBJ2-3|.|TRBV7-9|14|.
TGTGCCAGCAGCTTAGGGGGGGACGAAGATACGCAGTATTTT
CASSLGGDEDTQYF
>TRBJ1-6|TRBD1|TRBV7-9|14|once
TGTGCCAGCAGCTTAACTACAGGGGATTCACCCCTCCACTTT
CASSLTTGDSPLHF
>TRBJ2-3|.|TRBV15|13|few
TGTGCCACCAGCAGAGATCCTTCAGATACGCAGTATTTT
CATSRDPSDTQYF
>TRBJ1-1|TRBD1|TRBV6-4|17|few
TGTGCCAGCAGACCCGGGACAGGGACTTCGATGAACACTGAAGCTTTCTTT
CASRPGTGTSMNTEAFF
>TRBJ1-4|.|TRBV5-6|14|.
TGTGCCAGCAGCGCGGGTCCTTTTAACGAAAAACTGTTTTTT
CASSAGPFNEKLFF
>TRBJ1-5|TRBD1|TRBV19|15|.
TGTGCCAGTAACGACAGGGGAGGTTCGAATCAGCCCCAGCATTTT
CASNDRGGSNQPQHF
>TRBJ1-1|.|TRBV2|13|once
TGTGCCTCAGACAGGTTCGTCAACACTGAAGCTTTCTTT
CASDRFVNTEAFF
>TRBJ1-1|.|TRBV2|11|.
TGTGCCAGTAGTACAGGGACTGAAGCTTTCTTT
CASSTGTEAFF
>TRBJ2-7|.|TRBV7-6|13|.
TGTGCCAGCAGCGCGGGACAGACCTACGAGCAGTACTTC
CASSAGQTYEQYF
>TRBJ1-6|.|TRBV5-1|14|.
TGCGCCAGCAGCTTGGGGACAGTCGATTCACCCCTCCACTTT
CASSLGTVDSPLHF
>TRBJ1-1|.|TRBV2|13|.
TGTGCCAGCAGTGAGCGGGGGACCTGGGTAGCTTTCTTT
CASSERGTWVAFF
>TRBJ1-1|.|TRBV4-1|15|once
TGCGCCAGCAGCCAAGTCAGGGGCACGAACACTGAAGCTTTCTTT
CASSQVRGTNTEAFF
>TRBJ1-1|.|TRBV19|15|few
TGTGCCAGTAGTATTCTCGGGCCTCGGCAGGGAGAAGCTTTCTTT
CASSILGPRQGEAFF
>TRBJ1-2|.|TRBV19|15|few
TGTGCCAGTAGTCCAACCACAGGCCTTGGGGCTGGCTACACCTTC
CASSPTTGLGAGYTF
>TRBJ1-1|.|TRBV11-2|16|.
TGTGCCAGCAGCTTAGATGGCGTGGGGGGGAACACTGAAGCTTTCTTT
CASSLDGVGGNTEAFF
>TRBJ1-2|TRBD1|TRBV5-4|16|few
TGTGCCAGCAGCGGACGGGACAGCCCTAATAACTATGGCTACACCTTC
CASSGRDSPNNYGYTF
>TRBJ1-4|.|TRBV10-3|14|.
TGTGCCATCAGGGGCGGGGGGACTAATGAAAAACTGTTTTTT
CAIRGGGTNEKLFF
>TRBJ1-2|TRBD1|TRBV27|17|few
TGTGCCAGCAGTTCTATGACAGGGGGTCTAGCGAACTATGGCTACACCTTC
CASSSMTGGLANYGYTF
>TRBJ2-2|.|TRBV27|14|.
TGTGCCAGCAGTTTCGGGGGGCCCACCGGGGAGCTGTTTTTT
CASSFGGPTGELFF
>TRBJ1-4|.|TRBV6-5|16|.
TGTGCCAGCAGTTCCAGGGGAACAGCAACTAATGAAAAACTGTTTTTT
CASSSRGTATNEKLFF
>TRBJ1-2|.|TRBV27|16|.
TGTGCCAGCAGCCTACGTACCCCTAGAACTAACTATGGCTACACCTTC
CASSLRTPRTNYGYTF
>TRBJ2-3|.|TRBV7-9|15|.
TGTGCCAGCAGCTTAGTGGGTCAAGGGGCAGATACGCAGTATTTT
CASSLVGQGADTQYF
>TRBJ1-2|TRBD1|TRBV9|17|.
TGTGCCAGCAGCGTTTCCGGGACAGGGGAACAAGGCTATGGCTACACCTTC
CASSVSGTGEQGYGYTF
>TRBJ1-1|.|TRBV30|13|.
TGTGCCTGGAACAGGGAAGGAGGCACTGAAGCTTTCTTT
CAWNREGGTEAFF
>TRBJ1-1|.|TRBV6-5|13|.
TGTGCCAGCAGCCCTACCGACGGGGGGCGGGCTTTCTTT
CASSPTDGGRAFF
>TRBJ1-6|.|TRBV27|12|.
TGTGCCAGCAGCAGCCAGGGGACACCCCTCCACTTT
CASSSQGTPLHF
>TRBJ2-1|.|TRBV10-3|15|.
TGTGCCATCAGTGGGGGGCGGGCGCCCTACAATGAGCAGTTCTTC
CAISGGRAPYNEQFF
>TRBJ2-7|.|TRBV18|13|few
TGTGCCAGCTCACTCTCTCACGGTTACGAGCAGTACTTC
CASSLSHGYEQYF
>TRBJ1-4|.|TRBV6-1|12|once
TGTGCCAGCAGTCGCGACAGGGAAAAACTGTTTTTT
CASSRDREKLFF
>TRBJ2-7|.|TRBV6-5|16|.
TGTGCCAGCAGTTACTCTGAGTCCAGTAGCTCCTACGAGCAGTACTTC
CASSYSESSSSYEQYF
>TRBJ1-2|.|TRBV5-5|14|few
TGTGCCAGCAGCTTAACAGATTATAACTATGGCTACACCTTC
CASSLTDYNYGYTF
>TRBJ2-7|.|TRBV7-2|14|.
TGTGCCAGCAGCGCCGCCTCAGGGGCCTACGAGCAGTACTTC
CASSAASGAYEQYF
>TRBJ1-2|TRBD1|TRBV7-9|15|few
TGTGCCAGCAGCCGGGGACAGGGGGCCCTCTATGGCTACACCTTC
CASSRGQGALYGYTF
>TRBJ2-3|TRBD2|TRBV7-8|16|.
TGTGCCAGCAGCTTAAGTCGGGGGGACTACACAGATACGCAGTATTTT
CASSLSRGDYTDTQYF
>TRBJ1-5|.|TRBV5-1|15|.
TGCGCCAGCAGCCCGACAGGAGATTACAATCAGCCCCAGCATTTT
CASSPTGDYNQPQHF
>TRBJ2-1|TRBD1|TRBV6-4|15|.
TGTGCCAGCAGTGAGTTTGACAGGGTCTACAATGAGCAGTTCTTC
CASSEFDRVYNEQFF
>TRBJ1-1|.|TRBV25-1|14|few
TGTGCCAGCAGTTTAAGAGGGGCGGGAGCTGAAGCTTTCTTT
CASSLRGAGAEAFF
>TRBJ1-2|.|TRBV4-1|16|few
TGCGCCAGCAGCCACTCGGGGGGTAAGGACCACTATGGCTACACCTTC
CASSHSGGKDHYGYTF
>TRBJ1-6|TRBD1|TRBV4-2|18|.
TGTGCCAGCAGCGTCAACAAAGTCGGACAGGGACATAATTCACCCCTCCACTTT
CASSVNKVGQGHNSPLHF
>TRBJ2-6|TRBD2|TRBV7-2|17|.
TGTGCCAGCAGCGAGACTAGCGGGGGGTATGGGGCCAACGTCCTGACTTTC
CASSETSGGYGANVLTF
>TRBJ1-2|TRBD1|TRBV6-1|14|.
TGTGCCAGCACCGGACAGGGAGCAGGCTATGGCTACACCTTC
CASTGQGAGYGYTF